This entry is about one TCR beta chain. This CDR3 spans 14 amino acids. The germline V gene encodes CDR1 MNHEY and CDR2 SMNVEV (reference sequence). J gave up 10 bases and V 6 bases, and 8 bases lay outside the gene matches. Assay: immunoSEQ multiplex PCR; the TCRdb copy retains only in-frame clones and omits some. Seen here are approximately 100,000 clones, around 85% observed once, and the top ten hold 4.5% to 5%. The sample belongs to a study of T cell responses to AZD1222 COVID-19 vaccine. Second doses that came at about 4 or about 12 weeks were put together. The TCR sequence derives from an adult who received the AZD1222 COVID-19 vaccine. Here the sequenced sample was peripheral blood, taken 28 days after the second AZD1222 dose. J is TRBJ1-6 and V is TRBV27, with 8 bases that match TRBD1. The CDR3 protein is CASRGTGTESPLHF. DNA for the CDR3: TGTGCCAGCAGGGGGACAGGCACGGAATCACCCCTCCACTTT.